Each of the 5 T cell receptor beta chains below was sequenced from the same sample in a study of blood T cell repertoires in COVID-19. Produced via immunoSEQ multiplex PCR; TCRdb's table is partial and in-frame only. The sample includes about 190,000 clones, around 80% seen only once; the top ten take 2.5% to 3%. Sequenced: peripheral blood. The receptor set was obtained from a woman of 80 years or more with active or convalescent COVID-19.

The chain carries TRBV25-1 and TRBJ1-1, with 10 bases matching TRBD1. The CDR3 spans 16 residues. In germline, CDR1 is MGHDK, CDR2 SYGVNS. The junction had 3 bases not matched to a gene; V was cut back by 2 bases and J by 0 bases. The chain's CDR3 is CASSEGTGVLNTEAFF. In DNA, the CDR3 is TGTGCCAGCAGTGAAGGGACAGGGGTGTTGAACACTGAAGCTTTCTTT.

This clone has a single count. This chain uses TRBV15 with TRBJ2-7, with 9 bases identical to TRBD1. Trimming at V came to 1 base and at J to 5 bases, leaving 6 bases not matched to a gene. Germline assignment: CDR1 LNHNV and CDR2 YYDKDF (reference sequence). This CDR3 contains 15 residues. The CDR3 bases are TGTGCCACCAGCAGAGCGACAGGGGGTTATGACGAGCAGTACTTC. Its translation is CATSRATGGYDEQYF.

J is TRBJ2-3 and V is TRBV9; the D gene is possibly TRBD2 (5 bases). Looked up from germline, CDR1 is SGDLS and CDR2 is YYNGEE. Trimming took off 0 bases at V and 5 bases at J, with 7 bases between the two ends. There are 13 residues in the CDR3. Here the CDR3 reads CASSVERVDTQYF. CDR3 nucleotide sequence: TGTGCCAGCAGCGTAGAGAGGGTAGATACGCAGTATTTT.

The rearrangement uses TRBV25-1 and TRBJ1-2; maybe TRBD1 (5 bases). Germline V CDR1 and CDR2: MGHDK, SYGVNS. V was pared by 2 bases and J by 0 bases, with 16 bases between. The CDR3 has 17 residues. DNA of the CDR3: TGTGCCAGCAGTGAAAACACTTGGGGCATAGCTAACTATGGCTACACCTTC. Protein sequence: CASSENTWGIANYGYTF.

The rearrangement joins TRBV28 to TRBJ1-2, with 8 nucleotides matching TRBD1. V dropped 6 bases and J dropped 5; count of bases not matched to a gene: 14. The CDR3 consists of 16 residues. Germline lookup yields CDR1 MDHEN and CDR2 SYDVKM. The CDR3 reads CASRAGTGFDLYGYTF. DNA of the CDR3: TGTGCCAGCAGAGCCGGGACAGGATTCGACCTTTATGGCTACACCTTC.